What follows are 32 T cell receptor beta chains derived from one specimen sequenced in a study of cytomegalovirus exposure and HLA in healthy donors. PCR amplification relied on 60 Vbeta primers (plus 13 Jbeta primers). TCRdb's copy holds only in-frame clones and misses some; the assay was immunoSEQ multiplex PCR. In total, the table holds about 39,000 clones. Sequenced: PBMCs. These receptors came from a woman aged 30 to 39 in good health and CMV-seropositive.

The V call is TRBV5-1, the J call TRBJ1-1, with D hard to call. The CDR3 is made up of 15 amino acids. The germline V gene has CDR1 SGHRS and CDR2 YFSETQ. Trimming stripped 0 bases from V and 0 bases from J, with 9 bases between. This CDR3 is CASSLAAGMNTEAFF. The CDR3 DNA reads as TGCGCCAGCAGCTTGGCGGCGGGAATGAACACTGAAGCTTTCTTT.

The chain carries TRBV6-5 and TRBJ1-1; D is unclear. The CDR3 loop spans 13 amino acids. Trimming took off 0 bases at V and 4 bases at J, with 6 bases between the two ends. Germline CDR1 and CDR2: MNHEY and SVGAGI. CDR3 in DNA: TGTGCCAGCAGTTACTCGATCGGCACTGAAGCTTTCTTT. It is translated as CASSYSIGTEAFF.

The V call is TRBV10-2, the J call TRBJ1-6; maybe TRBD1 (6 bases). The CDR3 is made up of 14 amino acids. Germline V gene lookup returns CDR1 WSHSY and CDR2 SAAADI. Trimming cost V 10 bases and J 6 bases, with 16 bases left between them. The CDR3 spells CATQLGASNSPLHF. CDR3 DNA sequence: TGCGCCACCCAGCTGGGGGCTTCTAATTCACCCCTCCACTTT.

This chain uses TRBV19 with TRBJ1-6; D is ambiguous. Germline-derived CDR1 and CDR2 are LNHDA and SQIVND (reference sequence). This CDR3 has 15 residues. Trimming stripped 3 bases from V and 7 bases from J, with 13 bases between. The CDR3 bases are TGTGCCAGTAGTATCGCAGGCAATCTCAATTCACCCCTCCACTTT. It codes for CASSIAGNLNSPLHF. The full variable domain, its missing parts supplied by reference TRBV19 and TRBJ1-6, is DGGITQSPKYLFRKEGQNVTLSCEQNLNHDAMYWYRQDPGQGLRLIYYSQIVNDFQKGDIAEGYSVSREKKESFPLTVTSAQKNPTAFYLCASSIAGNLNSPLHFGNGTRLTVT.

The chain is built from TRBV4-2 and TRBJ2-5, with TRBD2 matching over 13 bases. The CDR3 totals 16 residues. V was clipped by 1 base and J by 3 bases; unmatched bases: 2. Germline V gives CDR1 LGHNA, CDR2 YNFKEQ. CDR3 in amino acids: CASSQVGTSGEETQYF. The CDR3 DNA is TGTGCCAGCAGCCAAGTTGGGACTAGCGGGGAAGAGACCCAGTACTTC.

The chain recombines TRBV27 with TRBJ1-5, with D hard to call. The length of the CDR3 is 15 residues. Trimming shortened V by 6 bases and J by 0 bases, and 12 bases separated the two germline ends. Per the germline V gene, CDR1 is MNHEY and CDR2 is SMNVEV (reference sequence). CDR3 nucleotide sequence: TGTGCCAGCAGACTAGGACGGTATAGCAATCAGCCCCAGCATTTT. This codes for CASRLGRYSNQPQHF.

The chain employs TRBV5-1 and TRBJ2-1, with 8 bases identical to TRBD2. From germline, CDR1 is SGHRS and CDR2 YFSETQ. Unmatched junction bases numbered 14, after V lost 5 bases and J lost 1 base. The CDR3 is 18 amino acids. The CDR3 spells CASSRLTSGGDSYNEQFF. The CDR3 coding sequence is TGCGCCAGCAGTAGATTGACAAGCGGGGGCGATTCCTACAATGAGCAGTTCTTC. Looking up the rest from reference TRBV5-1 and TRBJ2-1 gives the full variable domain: KAGVTQTPRYLIKTRGQQVTLSCSPISGHRSVSWYQQTPGQGLQFLFEYFSETQRNKGNFPGRFSGRQFSNSRSEMNVSTLELGDSALYLCASSRLTSGGDSYNEQFFGPGTRLTVL.

CDR3 in amino acids: CSVVRREANYGYTF. The CDR3 DNA follows: TGCAGCGTTGTGAGGAGGGAAGCTAACTATGGCTACACCTTC. The chain is built from TRBV29-1 and TRBJ1-2; D not certain. The germline V and J ends were trimmed by 4 bases and 0 bases, with 12 bases remaining between them. This CDR3 contains 14 residues. CDR1 is SQVTM and CDR2 is ANQGSEA in the germline V gene.

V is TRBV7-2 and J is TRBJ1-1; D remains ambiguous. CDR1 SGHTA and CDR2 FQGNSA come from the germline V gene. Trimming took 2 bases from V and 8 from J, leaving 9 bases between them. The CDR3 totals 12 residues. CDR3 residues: CASSLPPLEAFF. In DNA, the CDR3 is TGTGCCAGCAGCTTACCCCCCTTAGAAGCTTTCTTT.

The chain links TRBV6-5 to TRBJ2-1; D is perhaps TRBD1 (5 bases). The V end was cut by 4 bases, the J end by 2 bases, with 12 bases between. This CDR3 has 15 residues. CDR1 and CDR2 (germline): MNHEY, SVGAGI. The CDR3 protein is CASSSTWGAYNEQFF. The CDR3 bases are TGTGCCAGCAGTTCTACCTGGGGCGCCTACAATGAGCAGTTCTTC.

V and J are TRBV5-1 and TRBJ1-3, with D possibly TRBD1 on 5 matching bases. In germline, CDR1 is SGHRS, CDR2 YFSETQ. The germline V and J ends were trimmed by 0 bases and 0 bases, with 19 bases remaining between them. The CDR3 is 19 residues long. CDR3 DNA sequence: TGCGCCAGCAGCTTGGGGCCGGGAGCGGGGGTCAGCTCTGGAAACACCATATATTTT. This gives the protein CASSLGPGAGVSSGNTIYF.

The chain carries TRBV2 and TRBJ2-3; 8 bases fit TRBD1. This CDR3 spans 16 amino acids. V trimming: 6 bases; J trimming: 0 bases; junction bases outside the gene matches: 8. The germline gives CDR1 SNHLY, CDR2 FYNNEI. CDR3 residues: CASRKTRGLSTDTQYF. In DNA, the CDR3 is TGTGCCAGCAGGAAGACCAGGGGGCTGAGCACAGATACGCAGTATTTT.

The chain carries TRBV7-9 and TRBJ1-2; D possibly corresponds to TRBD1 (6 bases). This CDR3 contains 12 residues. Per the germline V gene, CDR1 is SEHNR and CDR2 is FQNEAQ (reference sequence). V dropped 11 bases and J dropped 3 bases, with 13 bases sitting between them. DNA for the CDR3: TGTGCCGGGGAGGGGGTCGACTATGGCTACACCTTC. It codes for CAGEGVDYGYTF.

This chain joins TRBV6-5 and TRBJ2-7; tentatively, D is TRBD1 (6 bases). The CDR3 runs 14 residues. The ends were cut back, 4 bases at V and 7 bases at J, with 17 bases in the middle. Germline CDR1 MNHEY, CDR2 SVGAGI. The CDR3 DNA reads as TGTGCCAGCAGTTCTAAACGGGACATGGATGAGCAGTACTTC. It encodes CASSSKRDMDEQYF.

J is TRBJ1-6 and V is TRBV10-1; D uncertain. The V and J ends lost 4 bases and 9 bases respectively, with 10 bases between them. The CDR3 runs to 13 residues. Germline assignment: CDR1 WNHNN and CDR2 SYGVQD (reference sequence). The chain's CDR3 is CASSAAEGSPLHF. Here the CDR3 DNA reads TGCGCCAGCAGTGCGGCGGAGGGTTCACCCCTCCACTTT.

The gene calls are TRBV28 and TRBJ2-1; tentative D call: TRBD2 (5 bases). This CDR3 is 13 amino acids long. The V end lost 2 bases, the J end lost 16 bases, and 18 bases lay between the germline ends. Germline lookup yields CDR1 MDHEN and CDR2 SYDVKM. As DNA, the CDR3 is TGTGCCAGCAGTTTAGGAAAACAGCCTACTAGTTTCTTC. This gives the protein CASSLGKQPTSFF.

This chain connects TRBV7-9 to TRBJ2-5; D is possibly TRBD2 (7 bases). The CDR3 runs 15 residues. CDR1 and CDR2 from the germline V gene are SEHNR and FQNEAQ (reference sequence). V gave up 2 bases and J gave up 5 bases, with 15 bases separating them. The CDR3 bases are TGTGCCAGCAGCTTATTTGGGGGGGCCGGGGAGACCCAGTACTTC. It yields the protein CASSLFGGAGETQYF.

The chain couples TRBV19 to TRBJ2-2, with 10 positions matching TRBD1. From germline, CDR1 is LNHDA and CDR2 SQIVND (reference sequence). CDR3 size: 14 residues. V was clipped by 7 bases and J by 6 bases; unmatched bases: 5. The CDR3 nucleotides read TGTGCCAGTAAGGGACAGGGGTCAGCCGGGGAGCTGTTTTTT. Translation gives CASKGQGSAGELFF.

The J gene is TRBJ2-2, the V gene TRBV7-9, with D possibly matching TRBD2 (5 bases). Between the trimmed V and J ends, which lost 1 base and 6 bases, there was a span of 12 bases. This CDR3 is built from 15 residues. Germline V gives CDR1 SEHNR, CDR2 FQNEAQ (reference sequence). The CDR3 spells CASSLVIGRAGELFF. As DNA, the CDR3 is TGTGCCAGCAGCTTAGTTATAGGGAGAGCCGGGGAGCTGTTTTTT.

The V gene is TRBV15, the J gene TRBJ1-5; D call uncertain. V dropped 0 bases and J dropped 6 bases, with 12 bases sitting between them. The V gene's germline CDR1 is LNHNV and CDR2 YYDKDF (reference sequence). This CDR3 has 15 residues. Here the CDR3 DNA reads TGTGCCACCAGCAGAGATCTTGGGGAGCGTCAGCCCCAGCATTTT. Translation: CATSRDLGERQPQHF.

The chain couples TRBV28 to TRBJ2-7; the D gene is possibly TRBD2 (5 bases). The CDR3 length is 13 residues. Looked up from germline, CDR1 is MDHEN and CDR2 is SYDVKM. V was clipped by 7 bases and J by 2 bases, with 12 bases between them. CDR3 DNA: TGTGCCAGCACCGAAGGGAGCGCCTACGAGCAGTACTTC. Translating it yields CASTEGSAYEQYF.

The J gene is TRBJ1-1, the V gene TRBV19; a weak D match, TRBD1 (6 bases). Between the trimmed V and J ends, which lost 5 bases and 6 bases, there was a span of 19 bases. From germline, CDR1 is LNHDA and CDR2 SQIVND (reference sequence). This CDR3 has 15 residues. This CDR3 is CASSLTRDNGPEAFF. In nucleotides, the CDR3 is TGTGCCAGTAGTCTTACCCGGGACAATGGGCCTGAAGCTTTCTTT.

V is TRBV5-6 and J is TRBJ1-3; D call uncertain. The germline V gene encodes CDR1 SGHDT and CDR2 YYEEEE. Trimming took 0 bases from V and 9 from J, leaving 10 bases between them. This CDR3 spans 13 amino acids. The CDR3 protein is CASSLVSLSTIYF. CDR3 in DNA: TGTGCCAGCAGCTTGGTATCCCTCAGCACCATATATTTT.

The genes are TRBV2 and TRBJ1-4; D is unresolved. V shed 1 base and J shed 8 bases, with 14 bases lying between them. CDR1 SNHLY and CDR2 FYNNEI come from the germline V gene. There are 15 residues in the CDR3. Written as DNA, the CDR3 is TGTGCCAGCAGTGAAGGGCCTCCAGGTCCGGAAAAACTGTTTTTT. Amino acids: CASSEGPPGPEKLFF.

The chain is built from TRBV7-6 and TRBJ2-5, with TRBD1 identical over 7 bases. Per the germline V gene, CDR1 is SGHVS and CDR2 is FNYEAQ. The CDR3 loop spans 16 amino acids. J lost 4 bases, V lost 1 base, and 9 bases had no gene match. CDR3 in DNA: TGTGCCAGCAGCTTAGTAGATAACAGGGGTGTAGAGACCCAGTACTTC. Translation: CASSLVDNRGVETQYF.

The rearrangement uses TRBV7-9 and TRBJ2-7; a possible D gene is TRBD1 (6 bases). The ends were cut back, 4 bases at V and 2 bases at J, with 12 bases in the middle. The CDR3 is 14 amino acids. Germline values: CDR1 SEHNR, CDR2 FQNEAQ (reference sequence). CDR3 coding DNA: TGTGCCAGCAGCTCAAACAGGGACCCCTACGAGCAGTACTTC. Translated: CASSSNRDPYEQYF. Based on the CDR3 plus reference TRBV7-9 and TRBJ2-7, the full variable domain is DTGVSQNPRHKITKRGQNVTFRCDPISEHNRLYWYRQTLGQGPEFLTYFQNEAQLEKSRLLSDRFSAERPKGSFSTLEIQRTEQGDSAMYLCASSSNRDPYEQYFGPGTRLTVT.

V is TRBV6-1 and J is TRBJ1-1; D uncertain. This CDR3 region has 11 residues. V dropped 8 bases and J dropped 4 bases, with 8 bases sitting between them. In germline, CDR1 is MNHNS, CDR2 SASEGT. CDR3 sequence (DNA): TGTGCCAGCTACCGGGGCACTGAAGCTTTCTTT. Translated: CASYRGTEAFF.

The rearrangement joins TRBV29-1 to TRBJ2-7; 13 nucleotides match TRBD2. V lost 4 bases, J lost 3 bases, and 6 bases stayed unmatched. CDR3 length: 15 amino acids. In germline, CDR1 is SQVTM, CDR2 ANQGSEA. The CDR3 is CSVALGLAGHYEQYF. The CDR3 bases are TGCAGCGTTGCCCTGGGACTAGCGGGGCACTACGAGCAGTACTTC.

CDR3 protein: CASSQDLPGGQVYGYTF. The CDR3 nucleotides read TGTGCCAGCAGCCAAGATTTGCCCGGGGGGCAGGTCTATGGCTACACCTTC. This sequence joins TRBV4-2 and TRBJ1-2, with D possibly TRBD1 on 6 matching bases. Germline-derived CDR1 and CDR2 are LGHNA and YNFKEQ. The CDR3 totals 17 residues. With 0 bases removed from V and 4 bases from J, the gap between germline ends came to 18 bases.

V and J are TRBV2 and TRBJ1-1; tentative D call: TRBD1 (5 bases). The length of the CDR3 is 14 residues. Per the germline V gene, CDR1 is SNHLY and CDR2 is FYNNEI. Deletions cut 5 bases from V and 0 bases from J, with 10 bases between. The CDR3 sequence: CASSTDSVNTEAFF. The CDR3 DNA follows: TGTGCCAGCAGTACAGACAGCGTGAACACTGAAGCTTTCTTT.

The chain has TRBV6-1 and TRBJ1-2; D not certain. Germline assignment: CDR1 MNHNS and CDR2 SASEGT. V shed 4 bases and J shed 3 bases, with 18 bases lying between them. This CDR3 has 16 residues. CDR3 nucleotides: TGTGCCAGCAGTGCTACGTTTTCCACGAAATACTATGGCTACACCTTC. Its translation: CASSATFSTKYYGYTF.

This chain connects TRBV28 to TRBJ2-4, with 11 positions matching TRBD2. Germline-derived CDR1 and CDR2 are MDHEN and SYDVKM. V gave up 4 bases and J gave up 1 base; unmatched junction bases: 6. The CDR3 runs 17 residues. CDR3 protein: CASSSPPSGGAKNIQYF. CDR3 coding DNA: TGTGCCAGCAGTTCCCCCCCTAGCGGGGGGGCCAAAAACATTCAGTACTTC. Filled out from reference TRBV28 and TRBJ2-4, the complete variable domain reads DVKVTQSSRYLVKRTGEKVFLECVQDMDHENMFWYRQDPGLGLRLIYFSYDVKMKEKGDIPEGYSVSREKKERFSLILESASTNQTSMYLCASSSPPSGGAKNIQYFGAGTRLSVL.